This T cell receptor (beta chain) was sequenced for a study of CD8 T cells in ankylosing spondylitis. Study outcomes and limitations: Disease-linked clones bore a CD8+ phenotype and were relatively rare in peripheral blood. For ankylosing spondylitis blood, a TCR beta motif of seven to nine highly homologous variants appeared characteristic.

TCRdb ran MiXCR on the 5' RACE reads and lists one entry per CDR3 protein. The sample lists under 950,000 distinct CDR3 sequences; roughly 19% were seen once. This clonotype came up a few times. Its antigen is as yet unknown. The sequence derives from a male donor with ankylosing spondylitis. The sample comprised blood, either unsorted or a sorted T cell fraction (not recorded which).

CDR3 in amino acids: CASSSAGRPSYNEQFF. The CDR3 DNA follows: TGTGCCAGCAGTTCCGCTGGGCGGCCCTCCTACAATGAGCAGTTCTTC. This chain uses TRBV28 with TRBJ2-1, with D uncertain. Germline V gives CDR1 MDHEN, CDR2 SYDVKM. The CDR3 loop spans 16 amino acids. Trimming stripped 4 bases from V and 0 bases from J, with 13 bases between.